This T cell receptor beta chain was observed in a study of B cell selection in AIRE deficiency. Study results and limitations: Shorter CDR3s marked shared Treg sequences, biased toward few non-templated insertions. About 30.6% of healthy-shared Treg TCRbeta sequences appeared in patient Tconv cells. Healthy donors alone shared roughly 32% of 3,500 to 4,500 Treg sequences; patients alone about 10%.

Details on this clone: Its matching antigen is unknown.

CD4+CD127+ cells were sorted as the conventional CD4 T cells. Healthy unrelated donors supplied the control samples. The CDR3 runs to 15 residues. Per the germline V gene, CDR1 is KGHSH and CDR2 is LQKENI. The ends were cut back, 1 base at V and 4 bases at J, with 11 bases in the middle. The table came from immunoSEQ multiplex PCR; TCRdb's copy has only in-frame clones and leaves some out. In the table there are about 24,000 clones, around 96% of which are singletons. The sequence was obtained from a human donor in good health. Sequencing was done on a sample of CD4+CD127+ conventional T cells sorted from PBMCs. The chain employs TRBV18 and TRBJ1-3; maybe TRBD1 (6 bases). CDR3 protein: CASSPQDSLGNTIYF. The CDR3 DNA is TGTGCCAGCTCACCACAGGACAGCCTGGGAAACACCATATATTTT.